Listed below are T cell receptor beta chains from one sample, sequenced in a study of T cells in Graves' hyperthyroidism and ophthalmopathy. TCRdb re-called the multiplex PCR reads with MiXCR, one entry per CDR3 protein. The sample lists around 520,000 distinct CDR3 sequences, 13% to 15% seen once, with approximately 14% in the top ten. The sequencing sample was made of blood. The receptors were gathered from a middle-aged woman with Graves' hyperthyroidism. The CDR3 runs from the conserved cysteine through the conserved F or W. The D gene is left open where the match is weak. Size is stated for part of the rows, as once, few or many counts, or as a class when the clone is expanded.

j_gene,abundance,d_gene,v_gene,CDR3aa,CDR3nt
TRBJ2-3,few,.,TRBV20-1,CSATIGTTDTQYF,TGCAGTGCTACCATAGGGACGACAGATACGCAGTATTTT
TRBJ1-5,many,TRBD1,TRBV6-1,CASSRDRGNQPQHF,TGTGCCAGCAGCAGGGACAGGGGGAATCAGCCCCAGCATTTT
TRBJ2-1,many,.,TRBV27,CASSLYAHGEQFF,TGTGCCAGCAGTTTATACGCCCACGGTGAGCAGTTCTTC
TRBJ1-4,few,TRBD1,TRBV5-1,CASSMGQGSEKLFF,TGCGCCAGCAGCATGGGACAGGGGAGTGAAAAACTGTTTTTT
TRBJ2-1,.,TRBD2,TRBV19,CASFSGTSSDEQFF,TGTGCCAGTTTCTCCGGGACTAGCTCTGATGAGCAGTTCTTC
TRBJ2-5,many,TRBD1,TRBV28,CASSSSDRVRETQYF,TGTGCCAGCAGTTCGTCTGACAGGGTCCGAGAGACCCAGTACTTC
TRBJ2-2,.,TRBD2,TRBV5-1,CASSHGLADTGELFF,TGCGCCAGCAGTCACGGACTAGCGGACACCGGGGAGCTGTTTTTT
TRBJ1-3,few,.,TRBV4-1,CASSQMMGSAGGNTIYF,TGCGCCAGCAGCCAAATGATGGGGAGCGCGGGAGGAAACACCATATATTTT
TRBJ2-7,many,TRBD2,TRBV5-1,CASSLGGTTSYEQYF,TGCGCCAGCAGCTTGGGGGGGACTACCTCCTACGAGCAGTACTTC
TRBJ2-2,few,.,TRBV5-5,CASSSNKGGANTGELFF,TGTGCCAGCAGCTCCAACAAGGGGGGAGCGAACACCGGGGAGCTGTTTTTT
TRBJ2-3,many,TRBD1,TRBV12-3/TRBV12-4,CASSLTGGHTDTQYF,TGTGCCAGCAGTTTGACAGGGGGCCACACAGATACGCAGTATTTT
TRBJ1-1,many,.,TRBV5-1,CASSSPEWDTEAFF,TGCGCCAGCAGCTCGCCCGAATGGGACACTGAAGCTTTCTTT
TRBJ2-1,many,.,TRBV28,CASSPGGRDEQFF,TGTGCCAGCAGTCCGGGGGGCAGGGATGAGCAGTTCTTC
TRBJ1-1,few,.,TRBV27,CASRTLILGDTEAFF,TGTGCCAGCAGGACACTAATTTTGGGGGACACTGAAGCTTTCTTT
TRBJ2-1,few,.,TRBV7-9,CASSLGLVNNEQFF,TGTGCCAGCAGCTTAGGGCTAGTTAACAATGAGCAGTTCTTC
TRBJ1-4,few,.,TRBV19,CASSMSGGEKLFF,TGTGCCAGTAGTATGTCGGGGGGCGAAAAACTGTTTTTT
TRBJ2-2,few,TRBD2,TRBV29-1,CSSLALNTGELFF,TGCTCCTCACTAGCGCTTAACACCGGGGAGCTGTTTTTT
TRBJ2-3,.,.,TRBV29-1,CSVQRSTDTQYF,TGCAGCGTACAGCGTAGCACAGATACGCAGTATTTT
TRBJ2-7,many,TRBD2,TRBV3-1,CASSQDRAGGPGEQYF,TGTGCCAGCAGCCAAGACCGAGCGGGAGGCCCCGGCGAGCAGTACTTC
TRBJ2-7,.,.,TRBV4-1,CASSQDGSYEQYF,TGCGCCAGCAGCCAAGACGGTTCCTACGAGCAGTACTTC
TRBJ2-2,.,.,TRBV5-1,CASSPQGSTGELFF,TGCGCCAGCAGCCCACAGGGCTCCACCGGGGAGCTGTTTTTT
TRBJ2-7,many,TRBD2,TRBV18,CASSSGLAGRNEQYF,TGTGCCAGCTCATCGGGACTAGCGGGAAGGAACGAGCAGTACTTC
TRBJ2-7,many,.,TRBV11-2,CASSLSKGKGYEQYF,TGTGCCAGCAGCTTATCAAAGGGTAAAGGGTACGAGCAGTACTTC
TRBJ2-1,.,.,TRBV27,CASSFSDGSSYNEQFF,TGTGCCAGCAGTTTTTCCGATGGGTCCTCCTACAATGAGCAGTTCTTC
TRBJ2-1,many,.,TRBV7-9,CASSLTPRGEQFF,TGTGCCAGCAGCTTAACTCCCCGGGGTGAGCAGTTCTTC
TRBJ1-1,.,.,TRBV6-1,CASSINGGGTEAFF,TGTGCCAGCAGTATAAATGGGGGGGGCACTGAAGCTTTCTTT
TRBJ2-3,many,.,TRBV2,CASSIEGGSDTQYF,TGTGCCAGCAGTATCGAGGGTGGCTCAGATACGCAGTATTTT